This TCR beta chain was sequenced in a study of cytomegalovirus exposure and HLA in healthy donors. Study findings and constraints: Within an earlier analysis, most TCR beta V segments proved productive either about 87% or about 30% of the time.

The V gene's germline CDR1 is SGHNT and CDR2 YYREEE (reference sequence). The trim removed 3 bases at V and 3 bases at J, leaving 0 bases unmatched. This CDR3 comprises 13 residues. Comment on this clone: What it recognizes is unknown.

The PCR contained 60 Vbeta and 13 Jbeta primers. The assay was immunoSEQ multiplex PCR, and TCRdb's table has in-frame clones only and misses some. The sample lists 150,000 to 200,000 clones; around 85% were seen once. The chain uses TRBV5-4 and TRBJ2-7; 10 nucleotides agree with TRBD1. The source is a man aged 35 to 55 in good health and CMV-seronegative. The sequenced sample consisted of PBMCs. CDR3 nucleotides: TGTGCCAGCAGCTGGACAGGGGGCTACGAGCAGTACTTC. As protein: CASSWTGGYEQYF.